The present entry profiles one TCR beta chain with its context. Its antigen is as yet unknown. The CDR3 loop spans 13 amino acids. The V gene lost 2 bases and the J gene lost 4 bases, with 6 bases spanning the gap. Germline lookup yields CDR1 MNHNS and CDR2 SASEGT. CD45RO-negative, CCR7-selected cells formed the naive CD8 fraction, which excluded terminally differentiated effector memory CD45RA+ cells. This sample is drawn from a study of shared clonotypes between healthy human individuals. Study-level points and caveats: Only blood was sampled, and tissue TCR repertoires likely differ from blood ones. In general, naive subsets displayed greater estimated richness than memory subsets did.

In the original analysis: With immunoSEQ giving junction-only sequences and no quality scores, filtering differed. Libraries were prepared by immunoSEQ multiplex PCR; TCRdb keeps only in-frame clonotypes and omits some of them. Clone size and the V and J calls come from that table; the DNA yielded D and trimming. The sample records roughly 2.1 million clones, roughly 91% being singletons. This rearrangement joins TRBV6-1 to TRBJ2-1; D gene uncertain. The TCR was taken from a young man in good health. Some clones in this sample may be carry-over from other donors' samples. The sample was naive CD8+ T cells from PBMCs. The CDR3 here is CASSELGYNEQFF. The CDR3, as DNA: TGTGCCAGCAGTGAACTGGGGTACAATGAGCAGTTCTTC.